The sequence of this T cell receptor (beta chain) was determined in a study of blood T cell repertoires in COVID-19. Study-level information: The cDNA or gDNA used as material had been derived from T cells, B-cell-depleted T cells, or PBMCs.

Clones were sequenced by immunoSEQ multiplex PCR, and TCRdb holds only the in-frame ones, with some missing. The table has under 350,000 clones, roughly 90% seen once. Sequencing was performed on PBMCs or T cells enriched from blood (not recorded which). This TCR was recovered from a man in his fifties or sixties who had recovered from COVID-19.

CDR3 DNA sequence: TGTGCCACCAGACAGGGTACGACAGATACGCAGTATTTT. Amino acid sequence: CATRQGTTDTQYF. The chain joins TRBV15 to TRBJ2-3, with D possibly TRBD1 on 6 matching bases. CDR3 length: 13 amino acids. CDR1 and CDR2 from the germline V gene are LNHNV and YYDKDF (reference sequence). Trimming took off 6 bases at V and 3 bases at J, with 10 bases between the two ends.